These 31 T cell receptor beta chains came from one sample sequenced in a study of CD8 T cells in ankylosing spondylitis. Using its own MiXCR run on the 5' RACE reads, TCRdb lists one record per CDR3 protein. The sample yields 300,000 to 400,000 distinct CDR3 sequences, more than 20% seen once. Material: blood, either unsorted or a sorted T cell fraction (not recorded which). These receptors all stem from a male donor with ankylosing spondylitis or in good health (not recorded which).

Written as DNA, the CDR3 is TGTGCCAGCAGCGCCCTTCCGGGACAGGGGGCAAGGGAGCAGTACTTC. Amino acids: CASSALPGQGAREQYF. The rearrangement uses TRBV9 and TRBJ2-7, with 12 positions matching TRBD1. Germline CDR1 SGDLS, CDR2 YYNGEE. The CDR3 sequence is 16 residues long. V lost 3 bases and J lost 7; bases outside the gene matches: 11. Combining the CDR3 with reference TRBV9 and TRBJ2-7 gives the whole variable domain DSGVTQTPKHLITATGQRVTLRCSPRSGDLSVYWYQQSLDQGLQFLIQYYNGEERAKGNILERFSAQQFPDLHSELNLSSLELGDSALYFCASSALPGQGAREQYFGPGTRLTVT.

J is TRBJ1-5 and V is TRBV10-2; D may be TRBD1 (5 bases). The V and J ends lost 2 bases and 3 bases respectively, with 11 bases between them. The CDR3 covers 15 residues. From germline, CDR1 is WSHSY and CDR2 SAAADI. The CDR3 sequence: CASSEIYGANQPQHF. For the CDR3, the DNA is TGCGCCAGCAGTGAGATATATGGGGCCAATCAGCCCCAGCATTTT.

This clonotype showed up just a few times. The chain has TRBV6-1 and TRBJ2-1; D unresolved. The CDR3 is 14 residues long. Trimming took off 6 bases at V and 3 bases at J, with 12 bases between the two ends. Germline loops: CDR1 MNHNS, CDR2 SASEGT. For the CDR3, the DNA is TGTGCCAGCAGGGGAACCGGGTACTACAATGAGCAGTTCTTC. Protein: CASRGTGYYNEQFF.

The rearrangement joins TRBV27 to TRBJ2-7; 8 bases are a match to TRBD1. J was trimmed by 2 bases and V by 2 bases; bases with no gene match: 5. Germline V lookup: CDR1 MNHEY, CDR2 SMNVEV (reference sequence). The CDR3 is made up of 15 amino acids. The CDR3: CASSLPGQGTYEQYF. CDR3 DNA: TGTGCCAGCAGTTTACCTGGACAGGGAACCTACGAGCAGTACTTC.

This clonotype has a handful of counts. The rearrangement joins TRBV12-3 or TRBV12-4 to TRBJ2-4; D may correspond to TRBD1 or TRBD2 (5 bases each). The V end was cut by 5 bases, the J end by 0 bases, with 26 bases between. CDR3 length: 20 amino acids. DNA for the CDR3: TGTGCCAGCAGTCCTACTACCGGGGACGGAGTATTTCTAGCCAAAAACATTCAGTACTTC. As protein: CASSPTTGDGVFLAKNIQYF.

The V gene is TRBV5-5, the J gene TRBJ1-2; 8 bases align to TRBD1. The V segment lost 4 bases and the J segment 5 bases; nucleotides outside the gene matches: 1. Germline values: CDR1 SGHKS, CDR2 YYEKEE (reference sequence). The CDR3 has 12 residues. CDR3 DNA sequence: TGTGCCAGCAGCGGACAGGGTTATGGCTACACCTTC. Amino acid sequence: CASSGQGYGYTF. The variable domain in full, with the rest retrieved from reference TRBV5-5 and TRBJ1-2, is DAGVTQSPTHLIKTRGQQVTLRCSPISGHKSVSWYQQVLGQGPQFIFQYYEKEERGRGNFPDRFSARQFPNYSSELNVNALLLGDSALYLCASSGQGYGYTFGSGTRLTVV.

The genes are TRBV21-1 and TRBJ2-3; the D call in the table, TRBD1, was not verified against the DNA. TRBV21-1 is a recognized pseudogene. The CDR3 sequence is 13 residues long. CDR3 bases: TGTGCCAGCAGCTGGGACAGCCCAGATACGCAGTATTTT. This translates into CASSWDSPDTQYF.

This clonotype was counted only a few times. V gene TRBV4-1 combines with J gene TRBJ2-1, with D possibly TRBD1 on 6 matching bases. CDR1 and CDR2 from the germline V gene are MGHRA and YSYEKL. This CDR3 spans 14 amino acids. V lost 4 bases, J lost 7 bases, and 14 bases lay in between. CDR3: CASSPTGTSNEQFF. The CDR3 coding sequence is TGCGCCAGCAGCCCTACGGGGACATCTAATGAGCAGTTCTTC.

The gene calls are TRBV5-1 and TRBJ2-3, with D tentatively TRBD2 (6 bases). V lost 4 bases to trimming and J lost 2 bases, with 17 bases between them. Germline CDR1 is SGHRS and CDR2 is YFSETQ. The CDR3 spans 16 residues. CDR3 DNA: TGCGCCAGCAGCCAAGGGACTTTTCTCCACACAGATACGCAGTATTTT. This sequence encodes CASSQGTFLHTDTQYF. Using reference TRBV5-1 and TRBJ2-3 for the parts outside the CDR3, the full variable domain is KAGVTQTPRYLIKTRGQQVTLSCSPISGHRSVSWYQQTPGQGLQFLFEYFSETQRNKGNFPGRFSGRQFSNSRSEMNVSTLELGDSALYLCASSQGTFLHTDTQYFGPGTRLTVL.

This clonotype has a handful of counts. The rearrangement joins TRBV10-2 to TRBJ2-4; D is undetermined. The V end lost 4 bases, the J end lost 8 bases, and 12 bases lay between the germline ends. Germline CDR1 is WSHSY and CDR2 is SAAADI. This CDR3 has 13 amino acids. The CDR3, as DNA: TGCGCCAGCAGTGCCGGAACCTTGGACATTCAGTACTTC. Translation: CASSAGTLDIQYF.

The J gene is TRBJ2-3, the V gene TRBV7-8; maybe TRBD2 (6 bases). Trimming cost V 0 bases and J 3 bases, with 16 bases left between them. The CDR3 loop spans 17 amino acids. Germline loops: CDR1 SGHVS, CDR2 FQNEAQ. CDR3 in DNA: TGTGCCAGCAGCTTAGCGCACGGGGTAGCGGTTACAGATACGCAGTATTTT. Translated, it gives CASSLAHGVAVTDTQYF.

The CDR3 is CATSLGSYEQYF. The CDR3, as DNA: TGTGCCACCAGCCTCGGTTCCTACGAGCAGTACTTC. The chain links TRBV24-1 to TRBJ2-7, with D unclear. CDR1 KGHDR and CDR2 SFDVKD come from the germline V gene. V was pared by 7 bases and J by 1 base, with 7 bases between. This CDR3 has 12 residues.

This clonotype was detected only a few times. The J gene is TRBJ1-1, the V gene TRBV29-1, with D maybe TRBD1 (5 bases). The CDR3 is 11 amino acids. The germline CDR1 and CDR2 sequences are SQVTM and ANQGSEA. V was cut by 2 bases and J by 10 bases, with 11 bases left in between. In nucleotides, the CDR3 is TGCAGCGTTGAATTTGGCGGGGGAGCTTTCTTT. Its protein is CSVEFGGGAFF.

The CDR3 coding sequence is TGTGCCAGCAGTTTGGGGTACCTTAACACCGGGGAGCTGTTTTTT. Its protein product is CASSLGYLNTGELFF. The rearrangement uses TRBV12-3 or TRBV12-4 and TRBJ2-2, with D hard to call. This CDR3 has 15 residues. Trimming cost V 3 bases and J 2 bases, with 10 bases left between them.

The CDR3 is CASSLLGQGASEQYF. For the CDR3, the DNA is TGTGCCAGCAGCCTTCTCGGACAGGGGGCTTCCGAGCAGTACTTC. The chain links TRBV13 to TRBJ2-7, with 11 nucleotides matching TRBD1. The junction had 9 bases not matched to a gene; V was cut back by 5 bases and J by 6 bases. CDR1 PRHDT and CDR2 FYEKMQ come from the germline V gene (reference sequence). CDR3 length: 15 amino acids.

The chain has TRBV20-1 and TRBJ2-7, with TRBD1 matching over 9 bases. CDR1 is DFQATT, CDR2 SNEGSKA, per germline (reference sequence). This CDR3 is 18 amino acids long. V lost 6 bases, J lost 4 bases, and 22 bases stayed unmatched. The CDR3 nucleotides read TGCAGTGCCGCCAACCGGGACAGGGCGTTTATTGAGCTATACGAGCAGTACTTC. Residues: CSAANRDRAFIELYEQYF.

The rearrangement links TRBV4-2 to TRBJ2-7; D may be TRBD1 or TRBD2 (5 bases each). The CDR3 spans 16 residues. Germline CDR1 reads LGHNA; CDR2 reads YNFKEQ. V lost 4 bases, J lost 7 bases, and 23 bases lay in between. CDR3 protein: CASSLGPGRLNGEQYF. The DNA for the CDR3 is TGTGCCAGCAGCCTAGGGCCGGGACGCCTAAATGGGGAGCAGTACTTC.

In its sample, this clonotype was seen a few times. The gene calls are TRBV24-1 and TRBJ1-1; weak D call: TRBD1 (6 bases). Trimming took 4 bases from V and 5 from J, leaving 10 bases between them. Looked up from germline, CDR1 is KGHDR and CDR2 is SFDVKD. The CDR3 is 13 amino acids. For the CDR3, the DNA is TGTGCCACCAGTGACTCAGGGGTTACTGAAGCTTTCTTT. Its protein product is CATSDSGVTEAFF.

The rearrangement uses TRBV9 and TRBJ2-3; D gene uncertain. Germline CDR1 is SGDLS and CDR2 is YYNGEE. The CDR3 sequence is 15 residues long. V was pared by 0 bases and J by 3 bases, with 11 bases between. The CDR3, as DNA: TGTGCCAGCAGCGTAGAGGAGATATCAACAGATACGCAGTATTTT. Translation: CASSVEEISTDTQYF.

The chain recombines TRBV6-2 or TRBV6-3 with TRBJ1-2; TRBD1 aligns across 7 bases. The CDR3 length is 14 residues. After removal of 0 bases from V and 4 bases from J, the junction contained 2 bases not matched to a gene. Germline assignment: CDR1 MNHEY and CDR2 SVGEGT. The CDR3 DNA follows: TGTGCCAGCAGTTACTCGGCAGGGGGCTATGGCTACACCTTC. Encoded protein: CASSYSAGGYGYTF.

This clonotype has a handful of counts. The chain uses TRBV7-9 and TRBJ2-7; 8 bases are a match to TRBD1. The CDR3 covers 12 residues. Germline CDR1 reads SEHNR; CDR2 reads FQNEAQ (reference sequence). Unmatched junction bases numbered 3, after V lost 5 bases and J lost 6 bases. CDR3 residues: CASSPGGIEQYF. In nucleotides, the CDR3 is TGTGCCAGCAGCCCAGGGGGCATCGAGCAGTACTTC.

The gene calls are TRBV28 and TRBJ2-5, with 7 positions matching TRBD1. Germline V gives CDR1 MDHEN, CDR2 SYDVKM. Unmatched junction bases numbered 6, after V lost 3 bases and J lost 5 bases. The CDR3 is made up of 14 amino acids. The CDR3 here is CASSFRQGGETQYF. CDR3 nucleotide sequence: TGTGCCAGCAGTTTTAGACAGGGCGGCGAGACCCAGTACTTC. Based on the CDR3 plus reference TRBV28 and TRBJ2-5, the full variable domain is DVKVTQSSRYLVKRTGEKVFLECVQDMDHENMFWYRQDPGLGLRLIYFSYDVKMKEKGDIPEGYSVSREKKERFSLILESASTNQTSMYLCASSFRQGGETQYFGPGTRLLVL.

The sample holds a few counts of this clonotype. V is TRBV12-3 or TRBV12-4 and J is TRBJ2-1; the match to TRBD2 covers 7 bases. The CDR3 consists of 15 residues. Trimming took 5 bases from V and 2 from J; bases not matched to a gene: 6. In DNA, the CDR3 is TGTGCCAGCAGTCCCGGGACTACCACCTACAATGAGCAGTTCTTC. Encoded protein: CASSPGTTTYNEQFF.

The chain carries TRBV20-1 and TRBJ2-7, with TRBD1 identical over 10 bases. The CDR3 runs to 13 residues. Germline V gives CDR1 DFQATT, CDR2 SNEGSKA (reference sequence). Trimming cost V 6 bases and J 3 bases; bases outside gene matches: 5. CDR3 residues: CSALDRGSYEQYF. The CDR3, as DNA: TGCAGTGCCCTGGACAGGGGGAGCTACGAGCAGTACTTC.

The chain links TRBV18 to TRBJ2-1; the match to TRBD2 covers 12 bases. J lost 3 bases, V lost 3 bases, and 3 bases had no gene match. The CDR3 runs 16 residues. Looked up from germline, CDR1 is KGHSH and CDR2 is LQKENI. As DNA, the CDR3 is TGTGCCAGCTCACCCGAACTAGCGGGGGGCTACAATGAGCAGTTCTTC. It yields the protein CASSPELAGGYNEQFF.

This clonotype was observed a few times. The chain is built from TRBV7-9 and TRBJ2-7, with TRBD2 matching over 7 bases. Germline V CDR1 and CDR2: SEHNR, FQNEAQ (reference sequence). The CDR3 has 13 amino acids. V dropped 5 bases and J dropped 2; count of bases not matched to a gene: 3. DNA of the CDR3: TGTGCCAGCAGCCGGGGGGAAACCTACGAGCAGTACTTC. Encoded protein: CASSRGETYEQYF.

V usage is TRBV27 and J usage is TRBJ2-7, with D maybe TRBD2 (5 bases). V was pared by 10 bases and J by 1 base, with 11 bases between. Germline V gene data show CDR1 as MNHEY and CDR2 as SMNVEV (reference sequence). This CDR3 contains 12 residues. CDR3 DNA: TGTGCCATCGGACTGAATTCCTACGAGCAGTACTTC. Translated, it gives CAIGLNSYEQYF.

This clonotype was picked up a small number of times. CDR3 DNA: TGTGCCAGCAGTTCCAATCGGTTTGAGCAGTACTTC. It translates to CASSSNRFEQYF. The chain joins TRBV12-3 or TRBV12-4 to TRBJ2-7; D is unclear. The V and J ends lost 4 bases and 7 bases respectively, with 11 bases between them. The CDR3 totals 12 residues.

The V gene is TRBV5-5, the J gene TRBJ2-1; 9 nucleotides line up with TRBD2. The CDR3 runs to 15 residues. After removal of 4 bases from V and 4 bases from J, the junction contained 6 bases not matched to a gene. The germline V gene encodes CDR1 SGHKS and CDR2 YYEKEE (reference sequence). CDR3 coding DNA: TGTGCCAGCAGCGGGCGGGGGGGCCTTTACAATGAGCAGTTCTTC. It specifies CASSGRGGLYNEQFF.

V is TRBV30 and J is TRBJ2-2; possible D gene TRBD1, 6 bases. The CDR3 contains 14 residues. Trimming took off 6 bases at V and 0 bases at J, with 11 bases between the two ends. Per germline, CDR1 GTSNPN and CDR2 SVGIG (reference sequence). CDR3 protein: CACRTGTNTGELFF. The CDR3 DNA reads as TGTGCCTGCCGAACAGGGACGAACACCGGGGAGCTGTTTTTT.

The V call is TRBV15, the J call TRBJ2-5; 8 nucleotides match TRBD1. This CDR3 has 14 residues. Germline V lookup: CDR1 LNHNV, CDR2 YYDKDF (reference sequence). V shed 4 bases and J 0 bases; nucleotides not matched to a gene: 1. The CDR3 nucleotides read TGTGCCACCAGCAACAGGGGGAACCAAGAGACCCAGTACTTC. Translating gives CATSNRGNQETQYF.